These T cell receptor beta chains were read from a single sample in a study of shared clonotypes between healthy human individuals. Sequenced by immunoSEQ multiplex PCR; TCRdb stores in-frame clones only, minus some. This sample has about 670,000 clones, with approximately 75% found just once. The sample comprised memory CD4+ T cells sorted from blood. These receptors were collected from a woman aged 25 to 39 in good health. Each CDR3 is given with its conserved first and last residue. Fields, in order: J gene, V gene, clone size, CDR3 length, D gene, CDR3 DNA, CDR3 protein. D genes are given only for firm matches. Clone size, where shown, is once, few, many, or a class for clones that have expanded.

>TRBJ1-2|TRBV2|few|13|TRBD1
TGTGCCAGACAGACAGGGACGAACTATGGCTACACCTTC
CARQTGTNYGYTF
>TRBJ2-1|TRBV4-1|NA|15|NA
TGCGCCAGCAGCCAAGGTTCCCAGGGACGCAATGAGCAGTTCTTC
CASSQGSQGRNEQFF
>TRBJ2-7|TRBV11-2|NA|14|NA
TGTGCCAGCAGCTTAGATAGATACTCCTACGAGCAGTACTTC
CASSLDRYSYEQYF
>TRBJ2-7|TRBV14|NA|15|TRBD2
TGTGCCAGCAGCCACACACTAGCGAGCACCTACGAGCAGTACTTC
CASSHTLASTYEQYF
>TRBJ1-4|TRBV18|NA|13|NA
TGTGCCAGCTCACCGGGATGGCTGGGAAAACTGTTTTTT
CASSPGWLGKLFF
>TRBJ1-4|TRBV7-9|NA|15|NA
TGTGCCAGCAGCTTATCGCGGGACACCCGGGAAAAACTGTTTTTT
CASSLSRDTREKLFF
>TRBJ1-3|TRBV7-8|once|14|NA
TGTGCCAGCAGCTTAGAGATGGGGGCCTACACCATATATTTT
CASSLEMGAYTIYF
>TRBJ2-3|TRBV5-1|NA|15|NA
TGCGCCAGCAGCTTGTTCGTGGGGGTGCAGGTTACGCAGTATTTT
CASSLFVGVQVTQYF
>TRBJ1-2|TRBV6-1|NA|15|TRBD1
TGTGCCAGCAGTGAACGTCAGGGGGCAGGCTATGGCTACACCTTC
CASSERQGAGYGYTF
>TRBJ1-2|TRBV29-1|NA|12|NA
TGCAGCGTTGGGGGGACGGCTTATGGCTACACCTTC
CSVGGTAYGYTF
>TRBJ2-3|TRBV6-5|NA|13|NA
TGTGCCAGCAGTACCCTGAACGCAAATACGCAGTATTTT
CASSTLNANTQYF
>TRBJ2-1|TRBV5-1|once|15|NA
TGCGCCAGCAGCTTACGGGAGTCCTCCTACAATGAGCAGTTCTTC
CASSLRESSYNEQFF